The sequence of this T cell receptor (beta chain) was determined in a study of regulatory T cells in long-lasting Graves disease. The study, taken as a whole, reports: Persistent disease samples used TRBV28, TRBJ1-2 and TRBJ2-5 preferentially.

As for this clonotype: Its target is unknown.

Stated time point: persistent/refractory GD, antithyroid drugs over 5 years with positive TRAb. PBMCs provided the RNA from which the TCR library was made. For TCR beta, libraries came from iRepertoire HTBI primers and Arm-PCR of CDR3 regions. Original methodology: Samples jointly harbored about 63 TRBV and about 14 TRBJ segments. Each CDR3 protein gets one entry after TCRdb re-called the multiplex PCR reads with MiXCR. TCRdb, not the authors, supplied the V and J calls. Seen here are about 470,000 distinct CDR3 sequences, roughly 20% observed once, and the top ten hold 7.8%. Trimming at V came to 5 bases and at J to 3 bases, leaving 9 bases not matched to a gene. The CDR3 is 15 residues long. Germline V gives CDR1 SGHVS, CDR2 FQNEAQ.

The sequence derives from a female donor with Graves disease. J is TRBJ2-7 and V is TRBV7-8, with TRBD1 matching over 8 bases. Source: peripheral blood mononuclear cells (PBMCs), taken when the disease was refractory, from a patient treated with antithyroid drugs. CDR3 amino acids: CASSPSTGVDYEQYF. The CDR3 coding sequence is TGTGCCAGCAGCCCCTCGACAGGGGTGGACTACGAGCAGTACTTC.